This record looks at one T cell receptor (beta chain) sequence and its context. This entry is derived from a study of blood T cell repertoires in COVID-19. CDR3 length equals 13 residues. Trimming shortened V by 4 bases and J by 5 bases, and 9 bases separated the two germline ends. CDR1 LNHDA and CDR2 SQIVND come from the germline V gene (reference sequence). Per the original methods: Amplifying reference gene primers gave estimates of nucleated cell counts. Using immunoSEQ multiplex PCR, the repertoire was profiled, and TCRdb retains in-frame clones only, with some absent. D and trimming were read from the DNA, whereas the V and J calls and clone size are those reported in that table. In the table there are about 210,000 clones, around 76% of which are singletons.

Material: peripheral blood. The receptor was derived from a woman between 55 and 75 years old with COVID-19, enrolled during active disease. This chain uses TRBV19 with TRBJ1-5; D may be TRBD1 (5 bases). The CDR3: CASSRGDYQPQHF. CDR3 DNA: TGTGCCAGTAGTAGGGGGGACTATCAGCCCCAGCATTTT.